This T cell receptor beta chain was sequenced in a study of response to subunit inactivated influenza vaccine. General study points: Authors suggested each seasonal flu vaccination may recruit only limited numbers of new T cells.

The CDR3 runs 14 residues. Trimming took off 3 bases at V and 2 bases at J, with 12 bases between the two ends. Germline assignment: CDR1 DFQATT and CDR2 SNEGSKA (reference sequence). This clonotype has just a few counts. What it binds is unknown. TCRdb fed the RT-PCR reads into MiXCR, producing one record per CDR3 protein. The data hold about 700,000 distinct CDR3 sequences, with approximately 15% observed a single time. Sequencing used PBMCs from blood, obtained about 14 days before vaccination. The V call is TRBV20-1, the J call TRBJ2-3; D not certain. The TCR originated in a man in his forties or fifties who received an inactivated influenza vaccine. CDR3 nucleotide sequence: TGCAGTGCTAGCGGCGCGAAACACACAGATACGCAGTATTTT. Encoded protein: CSASGAKHTDTQYF.